This TCR beta chain comes out of a study of T cell responses to AZD1222 COVID-19 vaccine (dated by TCRdb to the early 2020s). Notes on the research overall: A total of 233 trial participants underwent TCR sequencing, of whom 207 had received two doses of AZD1222 and around 26 had received two doses of the MenACWY control vaccine. Trial participants were enrolled into age subgroups of 18-55, 56-69 and 70-plus years, which contained 148, 28 and 57 TCR-sequenced participants, respectively. Results the study describes overall, beyond this receptor: Participants were mostly white British, with more females than males. The authors suggested clonal diversity may have been underestimated. The whole spike protein was spanned by vaccine-associated CD4 TCRs, and dominant responses were seen in regions 160-218 and 743-854. Epitopes outside the regions mutated in the B.1.351 and B.1.1.7 variants were reportedly recognized by nearly half of the unique spike-specific TCRs. In the small 56-69-year group, the increase in depth fell short of significance, most likely because of low power. No day 14 peak-response samples were available, so repertoires were characterized only after the peak T cell response. After two AZD1222 doses, both the breadth and the depth of spike-specific TCRs were significantly higher than at day 0 and than in MenACWY recipients. Only a handful of AZD1222 recipients were SARS-CoV-2 seropositive at baseline, limiting conclusions about previously exposed vaccinees.

The sample's time point, from its label and the paper: about 28 days (+/-7) after the second vaccine dose. AZD1222 recipients given second doses at about 4 weeks or at about 12 weeks were pooled, since spike-specific TCR depth and breadth were not found to differ between the two schedules. The vaccinee samples were drawn from two UK trials, COV001 and COV002, one of which was a single-blind randomized controlled phase 2/3 trial testing AZD1222 (ChAdOx1 nCoV-19) in healthy adults. For TCRbeta chain sequencing, PBMC samples were collected from trial participants at day 0 and at day 28 after the second dose. The CDR3 sequence holds 18 residues, the cysteine and phenylalanine included. Only the CDR3 DNA is retained, 54 bases long and in frame from the first base. According to the germline V gene, CDR1 reads MNHEY and CDR2 reads SVGEGT. Trimming removed 2 bases from V and 3 bases from J; the gene matches leave 14 bases unexplained.

A note on this clone: Its antigen has not been determined. The input lacks base qualities; no much larger clone sits a single base away.

The CDR3 regions of human TCRbeta chains were analyzed by immunosequencing. The paper's processing steps were these. Repertoire TCRs were checked for matches against a reference library of SARS-CoV-2-specific TCRs that had been generated using the MIRA antigen-specificity platform. Breadth was defined as the fraction of unique TCRs that were SARS-CoV-2-associated. Depth was defined as the fraction of total T cells that were SARS-CoV-2-associated. Using the MIRA data, every spike-specific TCR was mapped to the spike region that the TCR reacted to and assigned to either a CD4 or a CD8 class. Log10-transformed breadth and depth values were compared by one-way ANOVA with Sidak's multiple comparisons tests. This is the immuneACCESS table as TCRdb keeps it, with only in-frame sequences that have V and J called. A part of the clones is gone; compared with another copy, unresolved V genes explain less than half, and the rest is unexplained. That table is the source of V, J and clone size, and D and trimming were worked out from the DNA. Counted in this sample were fewer than 90,000 clones; about 86% of them appeared once. The biggest ten clones account for approximately 5.6% of the sample.

Sequencing used peripheral blood, obtained 28 days after the second AZD1222 dose. The TCR was taken from an adult who received the AZD1222 COVID-19 vaccine. The chain was built from TRBV6-2 or TRBV6-3 and TRBJ2-7, with TRBD1 identical over 9 junction bases. The nucleotide sequence is TGTGCCAGCAGTTACCCCAACCCGGGACAGGGTTTGGACTACGAGCAGTACTTC. This yields the protein CASSYPNPGQGLDYEQYF.